The T cell receptor (beta chain) described here comes from a study of T cells in Graves' hyperthyroidism and ophthalmopathy. Amplified regions were TCR beta CDR3 sequences from RNA transcripts. The study used the HTBI primer set for a first-round RT-PCR of the TCR CDR3. MiXCR, applied by TCRdb to the multiplex PCR reads, yields one record per CDR3 protein. The table shows 250,000 to 300,000 distinct CDR3 sequences, with roughly 13% occurring only once. The CDR3 contains 14 residues. J lost 5 bases, V lost 7 bases, and 10 bases had no gene match. Germline CDR1 reads LNHDA; CDR2 reads SQIVND (reference sequence). Only a few counts were recorded for this clonotype.

The V call is TRBV19, the J call TRBJ2-5, with TRBD2 matching 7 bases. This clonotype was sampled from a woman aged 40 to 49 with Graves' hyperthyroidism. Material for sequencing was blood. In nucleotides, the CDR3 is TGTGCCAGTACTTCCCAGCGGGGAGCGGAGACCCAGTACTTC. This gives the protein CASTSQRGAETQYF.